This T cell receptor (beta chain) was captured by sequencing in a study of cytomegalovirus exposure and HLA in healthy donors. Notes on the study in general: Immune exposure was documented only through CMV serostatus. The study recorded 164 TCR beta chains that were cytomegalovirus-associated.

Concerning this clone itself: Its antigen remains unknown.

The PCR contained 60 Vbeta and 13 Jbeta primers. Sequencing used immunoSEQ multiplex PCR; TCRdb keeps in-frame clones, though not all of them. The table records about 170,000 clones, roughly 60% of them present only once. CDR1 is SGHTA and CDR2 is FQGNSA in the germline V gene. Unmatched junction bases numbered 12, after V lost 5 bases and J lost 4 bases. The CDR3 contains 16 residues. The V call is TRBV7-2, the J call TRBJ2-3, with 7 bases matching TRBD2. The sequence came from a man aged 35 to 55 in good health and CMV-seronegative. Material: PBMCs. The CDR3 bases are TGTGCCAGCAGCAATCTCGGCGCGGGGGAGGCAGATACGCAGTATTTT. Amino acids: CASSNLGAGEADTQYF.